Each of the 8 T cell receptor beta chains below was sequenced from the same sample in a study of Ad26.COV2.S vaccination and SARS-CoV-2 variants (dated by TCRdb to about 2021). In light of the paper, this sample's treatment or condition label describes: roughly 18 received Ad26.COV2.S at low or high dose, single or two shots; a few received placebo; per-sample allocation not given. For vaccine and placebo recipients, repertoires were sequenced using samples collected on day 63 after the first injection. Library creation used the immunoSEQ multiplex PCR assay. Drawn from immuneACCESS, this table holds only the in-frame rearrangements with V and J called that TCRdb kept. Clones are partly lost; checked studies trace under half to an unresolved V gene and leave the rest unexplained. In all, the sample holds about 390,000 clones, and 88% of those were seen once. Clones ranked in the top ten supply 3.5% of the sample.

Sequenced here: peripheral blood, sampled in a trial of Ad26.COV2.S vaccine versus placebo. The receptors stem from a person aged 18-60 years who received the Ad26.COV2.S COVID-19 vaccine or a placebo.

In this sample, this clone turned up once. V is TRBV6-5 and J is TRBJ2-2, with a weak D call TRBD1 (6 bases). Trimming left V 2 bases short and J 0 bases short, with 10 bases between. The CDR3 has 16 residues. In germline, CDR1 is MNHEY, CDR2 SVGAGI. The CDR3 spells CASSYGAGANTGELFF. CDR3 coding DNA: TGTGCCAGCAGTTACGGTGCAGGGGCGAACACCGGGGAGCTGTTTTTT.

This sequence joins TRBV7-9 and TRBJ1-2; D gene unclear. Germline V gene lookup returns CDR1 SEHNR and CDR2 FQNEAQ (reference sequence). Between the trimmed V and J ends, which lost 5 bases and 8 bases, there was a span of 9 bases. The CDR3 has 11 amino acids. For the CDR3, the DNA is TGTGCCAGCAGCCCAATAGGAGGCTACACCTTC. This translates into CASSPIGGYTF.

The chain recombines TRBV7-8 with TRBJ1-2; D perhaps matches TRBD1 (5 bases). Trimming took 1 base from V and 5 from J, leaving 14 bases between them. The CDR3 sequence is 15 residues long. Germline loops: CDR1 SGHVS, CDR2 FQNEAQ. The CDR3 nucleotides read TGTGCCAGCAGCTTAGTGATTGCAGGGAGGTATGGCTACACCTTC. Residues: CASSLVIAGRYGYTF.

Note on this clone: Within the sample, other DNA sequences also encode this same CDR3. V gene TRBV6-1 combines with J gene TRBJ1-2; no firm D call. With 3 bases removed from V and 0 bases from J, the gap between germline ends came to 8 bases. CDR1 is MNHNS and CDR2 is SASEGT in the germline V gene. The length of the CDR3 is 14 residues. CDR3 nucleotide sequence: TGTGCCAGCAGTGAGGGCAGAGCTAACTATGGCTACACCTTC. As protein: CASSEGRANYGYTF.

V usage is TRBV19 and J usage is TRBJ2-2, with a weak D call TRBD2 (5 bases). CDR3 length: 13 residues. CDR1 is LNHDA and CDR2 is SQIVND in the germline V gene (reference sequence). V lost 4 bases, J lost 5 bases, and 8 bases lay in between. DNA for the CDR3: TGTGCCAGTAGTACGGACTGGACCGGGGAGCTGTTTTTT. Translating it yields CASSTDWTGELFF.

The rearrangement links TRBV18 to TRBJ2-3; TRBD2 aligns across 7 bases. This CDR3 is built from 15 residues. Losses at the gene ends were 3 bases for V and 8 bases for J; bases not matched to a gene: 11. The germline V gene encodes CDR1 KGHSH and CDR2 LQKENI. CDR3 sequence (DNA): TGTGCCAGCTCACCTCTAGCGGCGACCTCCGGTACGCAGTATTTT. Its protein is CASSPLAATSGTQYF. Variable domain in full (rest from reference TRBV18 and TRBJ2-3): NAGVMQNPRHLVRRRGQEARLRCSPMKGHSHVYWYRQLPEEGLKFMVYLQKENIIDESGMPKERFSAEFPKEGPSILRIQQVVRGDSAAYFCASSPLAATSGTQYFGPGTRLTVL.

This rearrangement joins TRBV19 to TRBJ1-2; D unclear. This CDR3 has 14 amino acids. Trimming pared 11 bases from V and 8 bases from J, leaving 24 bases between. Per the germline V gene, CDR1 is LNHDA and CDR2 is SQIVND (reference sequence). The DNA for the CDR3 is TGTGCCTCCAAAAACCCCTCTTTGGCGCGAGGCTACACCTTC. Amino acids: CASKNPSLARGYTF.

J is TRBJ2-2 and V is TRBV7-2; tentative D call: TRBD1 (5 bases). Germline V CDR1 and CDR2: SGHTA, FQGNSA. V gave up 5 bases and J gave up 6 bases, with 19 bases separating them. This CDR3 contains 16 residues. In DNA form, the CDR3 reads TGTGCCAGCAGCCCCCAAGTTGGGCAGGGTGCCGGGGAGCTGTTTTTT. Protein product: CASSPQVGQGAGELFF.